The clone carrying this T cell receptor beta chain has at least ten counts. The source of the sample is a study of T cells of healthy individuals. The CDR3 loop spans 14 amino acids. V was clipped by 0 bases and J by 2 bases, with 8 bases between them. Germline CDR1 reads DFQATT; CDR2 reads SNEGSKA (reference sequence). TCRdb called the 5' RACE reads again in MiXCR, with one record for every CDR3 protein. There are about 57,000 distinct CDR3 sequences in the sample; around 16% occur only once, and approximately 4.8% lies in the top ten. The V and J genes are TRBV20-1 and TRBJ1-5; D uncertain. The receptor was isolated from a human donor in good health. The CDR3 DNA reads as TGCAGTGCTAGAGAGGCGCAGGGCAATCAGCCCCAGCATTTT. Protein sequence: CSAREAQGNQPQHF.